This T cell receptor beta chain derives from a study of regulatory T cells in long-lasting Graves disease. Germline trimming cut 4 bases from V and 4 bases from J; bases unmatched to any gene: 8. The germline CDR1 and CDR2 sequences are SGHRS and YFSETQ. The CDR3 covers 14 residues. The time point here: newly diagnosed GD, antithyroid drugs for less than 3 months. Making the TCR library involved RNA that had been extracted from PBMCs. With iRepertoire HTBI primers and Arm-PCR of CDR3 regions, TCR beta libraries were built. TCRdb reprocessed the multiplex PCR reads via MiXCR and lists one record per CDR3 protein. The sample holds just over 600,000 distinct CDR3 sequences, 16% seen once. This clonotype was counted at least ten times. These same data were also listed under a study on T cells in Graves' hyperthyroidism and ophthalmopathy. According to that study: No ophthalmopathy progression within 18 months constituted stable Graves' hyperthyroidism. Primed by the HTBI set, a first-round RT-PCR was run on the TCR CDR3.

This rearrangement joins TRBV5-1 to TRBJ2-7, with 7 bases fitting TRBD2. The specimen comprised peripheral blood mononuclear cells (PBMCs), sampled at new diagnosis, from a patient treated with antithyroid drugs. The sequence was collected from a woman under 40 with Graves disease. CDR3 sequence: CASSLKAGTYEQYF. The CDR3 DNA sequence: TGCGCCAGCAGCCTGAAAGCGGGAACTTACGAGCAGTACTTC.